Given below is one T cell receptor beta chain in context. The junction had 14 bases not matched to a gene; V was cut back by 5 bases and J by 0 bases. This CDR3 is 20 amino acids long. Germline CDR1 is SGHVS and CDR2 is FQNEAQ. This sample was taken from a study of blood T cell repertoires in COVID-19. Study-level background: The study drew acute and convalescent COVID-19 samples from the United States, Italy and Spain. The analysed material was cDNA or gDNA that came from T cells, B-cell-depleted T cells, or PBMCs.

Per the study methods: Scientists estimated how many nucleated cells there were by amplifying reference gene primers. Using immunoSEQ multiplex PCR, the repertoire was profiled, and TCRdb retains in-frame clones only, with some absent. The DNA gave D and trimming, while V, J and clone size come from that table. The table has about 270,000 clones, around 89% seen once; the top ten hold roughly 3.9%. The clonotype was recovered from a man in his 60s who had recovered from COVID-19. The material sequenced was peripheral blood. The chain recombines TRBV7-8 with TRBJ2-1; 12 bases line up with TRBD1. The CDR3 DNA reads as TGTGCCAGCAGCCGGGCCCCCGGGACAGGGGGCGCGAGCTCCTACAATGAGCAGTTCTTC. It codes for CASSRAPGTGGASSYNEQFF.